This record looks at one T cell receptor (beta chain) sequence and its context. The antigen is not known. Per germline, CDR1 SGHDT and CDR2 YYEEEE. The CDR3 runs 17 residues. V shed 4 bases, J shed 3 bases, and the junction held 8 bases outside the gene matches. This sample was taken from a study of CD8+ T cells in alopecia areata. Study-level points and caveats: Researchers report lesional scalp, most notably alopecia totalis/universalis, outstripped normal scalp in clonality. While tofacitinib was given, many expanded lesional clones persisted in scalp and blood.

cDNA serving as the sequencing template came from extracted, reverse transcribed RNA. Clones were read by immunoSEQ multiplex PCR, and TCRdb kept only the in-frame ones, dropping some. The sample has 95,000 to 100,000 clones; about 60% are singletons. Treatment: oral pan-JAK inhibitor, 5-10 mg twice daily. This clonotype was obtained from a human donor with alopecia areata. This sample comprised CD8+ T cells sorted from blood, obtained at approximately week 61, from a patient treated with tofacitinib. The rearrangement joins TRBV5-6 to TRBJ2-3, with 13 positions matching TRBD2. The CDR3 protein is CASSPGTSGAITDTQYF. The CDR3 DNA sequence: TGTGCCAGCAGCCCCGGGACTAGCGGGGCCATAACAGATACGCAGTATTTT.